Listed below are T cell receptor beta chains from one sample, sequenced in a study of blood T cells in healthy people across ages. TCRdb redid the calling of the 5' RACE reads with MiXCR, one entry per CDR3 protein. In the table there are 1.2 million to 1.5 million distinct CDR3 sequences, 42% of which are singletons. The sequenced sample consisted of blood. All receptors come from a woman between 18 and 29 years old in good health. The conserved cysteine and the conserved F or W are not part of the CDR3 here. Each record gives: clone size, J gene, V gene, CDR3 protein. The size of a clone is reported for some rows only, either as once, few or many, or as a class for expanded clones.

clone size: NA; J gene: TRBJ2-3; V gene: TRBV2; CDR3 protein: ASSAQLAGGPRDTQY
clone size: NA; J gene: TRBJ1-5; V gene: TRBV18; CDR3 protein: ASSPGPGDQPQH
clone size: NA; J gene: TRBJ1-3; V gene: TRBV20-1; CDR3 protein: SAISPGQAGNTIY
clone size: NA; J gene: NA; V gene: TRBV29-1; CDR3 protein: SVEDSQGSYNEQY
clone size: once; J gene: TRBJ1-3; V gene: TRBV6-5; CDR3 protein: ASTDRGPWAGNTIY
clone size: few; J gene: TRBJ2-1; V gene: TRBV20-1; CDR3 protein: SAVSGRSDEQF
clone size: NA; J gene: TRBJ2-1; V gene: TRBV2; CDR3 protein: ASSVWGLSSYNEQF
clone size: once; J gene: TRBJ1-6; V gene: TRBV12-3/TRBV12-4; CDR3 protein: ASSLDEDSPLH
clone size: few; J gene: TRBJ1-2; V gene: TRBV25-1; CDR3 protein: ASSENMEGGGIRGYT
clone size: NA; J gene: TRBJ2-1; V gene: TRBV12-3/TRBV12-4; CDR3 protein: ASSPWDARDNEQF
clone size: NA; J gene: TRBJ2-7; V gene: TRBV7-2; CDR3 protein: ASSLGRPYSGYEQY
clone size: NA; J gene: TRBJ2-5; V gene: TRBV5-1; CDR3 protein: ASSWGLDWEQY
clone size: NA; J gene: TRBJ1-1; V gene: TRBV19; CDR3 protein: ASLAEGLNTEAF
clone size: NA; J gene: TRBJ2-4; V gene: TRBV2; CDR3 protein: ASLVQGMGIQY
clone size: NA; J gene: TRBJ2-7; V gene: TRBV2; CDR3 protein: ASSEYAGADDEQY
clone size: few; J gene: TRBJ2-3; V gene: TRBV18; CDR3 protein: ASSRPVGGTDTQY
clone size: NA; J gene: TRBJ2-3; V gene: TRBV2; CDR3 protein: ARGRDSTDTQY
clone size: NA; J gene: TRBJ1-2; V gene: TRBV12-3/TRBV12-4; CDR3 protein: ASTQAGRWHVYGYT
clone size: NA; J gene: TRBJ2-5; V gene: TRBV5-1; CDR3 protein: ASSLAPGGNEQY
clone size: NA; J gene: TRBJ1-2; V gene: TRBV7-9; CDR3 protein: ASSQNTGDYGYT
clone size: few; J gene: TRBJ2-7; V gene: TRBV18; CDR3 protein: ASSQNPGISYEQY
clone size: NA; J gene: TRBJ1-1; V gene: TRBV20-1; CDR3 protein: SATGGAF
clone size: NA; J gene: TRBJ2-1; V gene: TRBV10-1; CDR3 protein: ASGTVGALPF
clone size: NA; J gene: TRBJ2-1; V gene: TRBV4-2; CDR3 protein: ASSQVKGPDRGEQF
clone size: NA; J gene: TRBJ2-1; V gene: TRBV27; CDR3 protein: ASSRLGGLAGGSWYEQF
clone size: many; J gene: TRBJ2-7; V gene: TRBV10-3; CDR3 protein: AISESAGYEQY
clone size: few; J gene: TRBJ1-2; V gene: TRBV30; CDR3 protein: AWCVGAGGYT
clone size: few; J gene: TRBJ2-3; V gene: TRBV7-9; CDR3 protein: ASSPYIVAGRTDTQY
clone size: NA; J gene: TRBJ2-1; V gene: TRBV20-1; CDR3 protein: SAREGLAGVYNEQF
clone size: NA; J gene: NA; V gene: TRBV20-1; CDR3 protein: SVPERETQY
clone size: many; J gene: TRBJ2-7; V gene: TRBV7-2; CDR3 protein: ASSLQDGTEQY
clone size: NA; J gene: TRBJ2-1; V gene: TRBV29-1; CDR3 protein: SVPDRAGNEQF
clone size: many; J gene: TRBJ2-7; V gene: TRBV28; CDR3 protein: ASREVNYEQY
clone size: NA; J gene: TRBJ2-1; V gene: TRBV27; CDR3 protein: ASSPTSPLNNEQF
clone size: few; J gene: TRBJ2-1; V gene: TRBV10-3; CDR3 protein: AINEGENEQF
clone size: NA; J gene: TRBJ1-1; V gene: TRBV3-1; CDR3 protein: ASSQSLGGSKNTEAF
clone size: NA; J gene: TRBJ2-3; V gene: TRBV4-1; CDR3 protein: ASSQEGHPGSTDTQY
clone size: NA; J gene: TRBJ1-6; V gene: TRBV10-1; CDR3 protein: ASSTGKGNSPLH
clone size: NA; J gene: TRBJ2-1; V gene: TRBV12-3/TRBV12-4; CDR3 protein: ASSPTSATSDEQF
clone size: NA; J gene: TRBJ2-5; V gene: TRBV25-1; CDR3 protein: ASTRFSEQY
clone size: NA; J gene: TRBJ2-5; V gene: TRBV6-2/TRBV6-3; CDR3 protein: ASTTALQETQY
clone size: NA; J gene: NA; V gene: TRBV20-1; CDR3 protein: SARDDGVGNHNEQY
clone size: NA; J gene: TRBJ1-1; V gene: TRBV7-9; CDR3 protein: ASSFQASNAF
clone size: NA; J gene: TRBJ1-2; V gene: TRBV29-1; CDR3 protein: SVVKQEVHGYT
clone size: NA; J gene: TRBJ2-1; V gene: TRBV12-3/TRBV12-4; CDR3 protein: ASSFEYSYNEQF
clone size: few; J gene: TRBJ2-5; V gene: TRBV11-2; CDR3 protein: ASSLDWWGRAPHQEQETQY
clone size: NA; J gene: NA; V gene: TRBV6-1; CDR3 protein: ASSLDSTPYEQY
clone size: NA; J gene: TRBJ2-2; V gene: TRBV6-1; CDR3 protein: ASSEGGFDTGELF
clone size: few; J gene: TRBJ2-7; V gene: TRBV29-1; CDR3 protein: SVEDRESEQY
clone size: NA; J gene: TRBJ2-5; V gene: TRBV4-2; CDR3 protein: ASSQDARGGRETQY
clone size: NA; J gene: TRBJ1-1; V gene: TRBV6-1; CDR3 protein: ASSEFRTNTEAF
clone size: once; J gene: TRBJ2-1; V gene: TRBV14; CDR3 protein: ANSQEAAVSRQF
clone size: few; J gene: TRBJ2-1; V gene: TRBV4-2; CDR3 protein: ASSQDFIGGTYNEQF
clone size: few; J gene: TRBJ2-5; V gene: TRBV4-1; CDR3 protein: ASSQAMGEQY